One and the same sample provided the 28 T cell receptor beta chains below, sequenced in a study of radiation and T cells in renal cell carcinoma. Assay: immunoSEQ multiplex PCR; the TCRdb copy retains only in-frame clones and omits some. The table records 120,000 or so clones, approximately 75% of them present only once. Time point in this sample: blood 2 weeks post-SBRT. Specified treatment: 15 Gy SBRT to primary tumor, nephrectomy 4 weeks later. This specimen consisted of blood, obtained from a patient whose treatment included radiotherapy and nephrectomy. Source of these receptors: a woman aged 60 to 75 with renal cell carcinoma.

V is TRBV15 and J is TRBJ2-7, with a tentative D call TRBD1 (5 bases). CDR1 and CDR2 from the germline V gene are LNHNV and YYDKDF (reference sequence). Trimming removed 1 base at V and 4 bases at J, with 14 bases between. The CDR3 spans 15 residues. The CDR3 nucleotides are TGTGCCACCAGCAGAGGTCCCCTCAGGGAATACGAGCAGTACTTC. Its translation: CATSRGPLREYEQYF.

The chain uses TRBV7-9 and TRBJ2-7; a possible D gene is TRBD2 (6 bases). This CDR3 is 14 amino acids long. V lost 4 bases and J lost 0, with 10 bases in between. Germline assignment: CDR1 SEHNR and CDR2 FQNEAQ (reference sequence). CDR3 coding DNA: TGTGCCAGCAGCTACCGGGACTCCTCCTACGAGCAGTACTTC. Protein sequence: CASSYRDSSYEQYF. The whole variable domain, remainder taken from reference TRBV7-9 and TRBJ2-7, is DTGVSQNPRHKITKRGQNVTFRCDPISEHNRLYWYRQTLGQGPEFLTYFQNEAQLEKSRLLSDRFSAERPKGSFSTLEIQRTEQGDSAMYLCASSYRDSSYEQYFGPGTRLTVT.

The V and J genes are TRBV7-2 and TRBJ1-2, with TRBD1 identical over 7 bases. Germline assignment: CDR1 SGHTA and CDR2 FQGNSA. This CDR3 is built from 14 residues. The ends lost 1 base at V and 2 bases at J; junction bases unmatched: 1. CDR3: CASSLVTGNYGYTF. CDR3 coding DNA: TGTGCCAGCAGCTTAGTGACAGGGAACTATGGCTACACCTTC.

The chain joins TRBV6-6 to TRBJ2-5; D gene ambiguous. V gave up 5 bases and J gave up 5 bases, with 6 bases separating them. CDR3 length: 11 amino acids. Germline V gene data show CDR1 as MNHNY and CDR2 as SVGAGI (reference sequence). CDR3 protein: CASSRLETQYF. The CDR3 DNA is TGTGCCAGCAGTCGACTGGAGACCCAGTACTTC.

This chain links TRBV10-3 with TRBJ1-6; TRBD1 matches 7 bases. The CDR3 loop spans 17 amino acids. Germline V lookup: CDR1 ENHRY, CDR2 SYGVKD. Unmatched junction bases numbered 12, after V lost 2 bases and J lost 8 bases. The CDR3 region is CAISEKGGGDSYSPLHF. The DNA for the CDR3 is TGTGCCATCAGTGAGAAGGGTGGTGGGGACAGTTATTCACCCCTCCACTTT.

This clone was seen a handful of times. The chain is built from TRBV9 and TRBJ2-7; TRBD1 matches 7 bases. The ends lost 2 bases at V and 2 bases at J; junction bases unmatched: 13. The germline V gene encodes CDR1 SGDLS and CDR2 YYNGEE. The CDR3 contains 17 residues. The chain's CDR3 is CASSVLSETGNTYEQYF. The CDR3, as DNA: TGTGCCAGCAGCGTTCTGTCCGAGACAGGGAATACCTACGAGCAGTACTTC.

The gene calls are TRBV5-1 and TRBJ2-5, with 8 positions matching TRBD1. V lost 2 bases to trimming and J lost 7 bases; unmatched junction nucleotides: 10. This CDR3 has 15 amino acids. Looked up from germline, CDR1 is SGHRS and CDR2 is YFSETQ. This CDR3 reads CASSFFDRGTGTQYF. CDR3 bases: TGCGCCAGCAGCTTTTTTGACAGGGGCACGGGGACCCAGTACTTC.

CDR3 region: CASSVEAGANYGYTF. The CDR3 DNA sequence: TGTGCCAGCAGCGTAGAGGCAGGCGCGAACTATGGCTACACCTTC. This sequence joins TRBV9 and TRBJ1-2; D is unclear. V was clipped by 0 bases and J by 2 bases, with 11 bases between them. CDR3 size: 15 residues. Germline assignment: CDR1 SGDLS and CDR2 YYNGEE.

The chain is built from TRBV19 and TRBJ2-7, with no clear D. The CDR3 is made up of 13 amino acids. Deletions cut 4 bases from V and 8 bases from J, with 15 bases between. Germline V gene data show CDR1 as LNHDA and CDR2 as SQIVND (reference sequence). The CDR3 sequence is CASSTGPLQKQYF. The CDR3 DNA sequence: TGTGCCAGTAGTACCGGGCCCCTTCAGAAGCAGTACTTC.

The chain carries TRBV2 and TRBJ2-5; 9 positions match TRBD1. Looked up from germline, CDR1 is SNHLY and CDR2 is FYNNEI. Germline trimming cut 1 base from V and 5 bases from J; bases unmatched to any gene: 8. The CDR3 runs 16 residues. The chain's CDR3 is CASSEGGQGTGETQYF. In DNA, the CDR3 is TGTGCCAGCAGTGAAGGGGGACAGGGTACCGGGGAGACCCAGTACTTC.

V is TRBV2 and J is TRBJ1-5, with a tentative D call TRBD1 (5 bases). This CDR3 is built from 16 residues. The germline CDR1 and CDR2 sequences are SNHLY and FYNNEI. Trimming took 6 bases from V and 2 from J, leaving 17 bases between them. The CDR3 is CASSEGLVMGNQPQHF. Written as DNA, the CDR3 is TGTGCCAGCAGCGAGGGGTTGGTAATGGGCAATCAGCCCCAGCATTTT.

CDR3 region: CASGRTGGAWQPQHF. The CDR3 DNA follows: TGTGCCAGCGGGCGTACAGGGGGGGCCTGGCAGCCCCAGCATTTT. The chain combines TRBV28 with TRBJ1-5, with TRBD1 identical over 8 bases. Germline-derived CDR1 and CDR2 are MDHEN and SYDVKM. The junction had 13 bases not matched to a gene; V was cut back by 8 bases and J by 7 bases. The CDR3 sequence is 15 residues long.

The CDR3 DNA is TGTGCCAGCAGTTACTTCCCAGGAGCTATGAACACTGAAGCTTTCTTT. It translates to CASSYFPGAMNTEAFF. This chain links TRBV6-5 with TRBJ1-1; D is undetermined. Germline lookup yields CDR1 MNHEY and CDR2 SVGAGI. The CDR3 totals 16 residues. V was shortened by 1 base and J by 0 bases, with 12 bases between the two germline ends.

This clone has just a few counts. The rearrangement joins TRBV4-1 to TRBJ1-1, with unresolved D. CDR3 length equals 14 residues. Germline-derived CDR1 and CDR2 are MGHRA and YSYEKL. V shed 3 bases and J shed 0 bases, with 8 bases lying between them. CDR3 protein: CASSHVSLNTEAFF. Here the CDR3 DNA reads TGCGCCAGCAGCCATGTCTCACTGAACACTGAAGCTTTCTTT.

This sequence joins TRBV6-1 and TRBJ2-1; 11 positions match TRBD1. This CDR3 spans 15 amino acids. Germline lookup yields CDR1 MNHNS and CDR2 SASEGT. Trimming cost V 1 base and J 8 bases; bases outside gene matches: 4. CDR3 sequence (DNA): TGTGCCAGCAGTGAAGAGGGACAGGGGGTCGATGAGCAGTTCTTC. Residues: CASSEEGQGVDEQFF.

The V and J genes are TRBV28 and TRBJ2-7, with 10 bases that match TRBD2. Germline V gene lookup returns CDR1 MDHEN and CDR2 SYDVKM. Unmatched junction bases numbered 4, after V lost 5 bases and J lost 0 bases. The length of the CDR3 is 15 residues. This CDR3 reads CASSTSGTISYEQYF. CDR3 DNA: TGTGCCAGCAGTACTAGCGGGACTATCTCCTACGAGCAGTACTTC.

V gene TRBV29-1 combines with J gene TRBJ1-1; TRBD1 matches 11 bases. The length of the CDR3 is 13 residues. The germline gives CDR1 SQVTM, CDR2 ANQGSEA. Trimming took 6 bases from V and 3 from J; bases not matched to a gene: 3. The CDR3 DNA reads TGCAGCGTGGGGACAGGGGGGGACACTGAAGCTTTCTTT. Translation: CSVGTGGDTEAFF.

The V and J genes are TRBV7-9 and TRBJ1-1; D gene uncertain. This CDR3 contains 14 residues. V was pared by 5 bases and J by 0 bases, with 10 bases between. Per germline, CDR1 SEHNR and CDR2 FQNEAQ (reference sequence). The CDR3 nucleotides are TGTGCCAGCAGCCCGCCCGAGGTGAACACTGAAGCTTTCTTT. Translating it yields CASSPPEVNTEAFF.

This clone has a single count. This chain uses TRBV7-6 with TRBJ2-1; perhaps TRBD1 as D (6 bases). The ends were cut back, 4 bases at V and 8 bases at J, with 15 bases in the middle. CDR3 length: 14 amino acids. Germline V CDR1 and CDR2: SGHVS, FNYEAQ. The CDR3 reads CASSSPQGVDEQFF. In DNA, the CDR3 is TGTGCCAGCAGCTCCCCACAGGGTGTGGATGAGCAGTTCTTC.

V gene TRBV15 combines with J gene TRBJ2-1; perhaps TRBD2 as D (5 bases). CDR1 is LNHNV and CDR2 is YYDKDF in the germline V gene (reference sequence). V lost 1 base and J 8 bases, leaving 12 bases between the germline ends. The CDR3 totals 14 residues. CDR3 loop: CATSRVYGSDEQFF. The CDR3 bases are TGTGCCACCAGCAGAGTTTATGGGAGCGATGAGCAGTTCTTC.

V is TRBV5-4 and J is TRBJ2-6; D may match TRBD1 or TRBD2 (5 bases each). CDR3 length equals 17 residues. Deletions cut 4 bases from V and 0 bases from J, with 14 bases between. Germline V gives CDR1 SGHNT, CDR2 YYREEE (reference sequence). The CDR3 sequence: CASSPRGISSGANVLTF. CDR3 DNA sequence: TGTGCCAGCAGCCCTCGGGGCATTAGCTCTGGGGCCAACGTCCTGACTTTC. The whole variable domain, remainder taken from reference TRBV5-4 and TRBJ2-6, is ETGVTQSPTHLIKTRGQQVTLRCSSQSGHNTVSWYQQALGQGPQFIFQYYREEENGRGNFPPRFSGLQFPNYSSELNVNALELDDSALYLCASSPRGISSGANVLTFGAGSRLTVL.

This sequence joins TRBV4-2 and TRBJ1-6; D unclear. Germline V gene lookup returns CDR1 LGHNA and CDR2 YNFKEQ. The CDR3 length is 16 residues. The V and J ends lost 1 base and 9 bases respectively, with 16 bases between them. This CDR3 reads CASSQANIPRGSPLHF. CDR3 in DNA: TGTGCCAGCAGCCAAGCTAACATCCCCCGTGGTTCACCCCTCCACTTT.

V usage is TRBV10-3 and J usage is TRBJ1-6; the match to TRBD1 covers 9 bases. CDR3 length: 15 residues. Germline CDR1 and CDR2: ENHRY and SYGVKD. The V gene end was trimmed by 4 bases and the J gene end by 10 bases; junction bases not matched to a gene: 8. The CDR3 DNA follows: TGTGCCATCAGTGGGGGGACAGGGCTTTACTCACCCCTCCACTTT. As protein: CAISGGTGLYSPLHF.

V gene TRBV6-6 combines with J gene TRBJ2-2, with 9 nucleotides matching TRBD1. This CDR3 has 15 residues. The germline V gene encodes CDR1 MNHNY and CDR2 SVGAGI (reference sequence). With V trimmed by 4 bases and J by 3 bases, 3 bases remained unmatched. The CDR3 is CASSLQGADTGELFF. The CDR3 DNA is TGTGCCAGCAGTTTACAGGGGGCGGACACCGGGGAGCTGTTTTTT.

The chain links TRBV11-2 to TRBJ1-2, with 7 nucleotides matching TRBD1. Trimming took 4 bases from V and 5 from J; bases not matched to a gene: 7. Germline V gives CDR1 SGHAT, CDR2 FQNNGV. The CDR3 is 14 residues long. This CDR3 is CASSSINRGYGYTF. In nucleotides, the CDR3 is TGTGCCAGCAGCTCTATTAACAGGGGTTATGGCTACACCTTC. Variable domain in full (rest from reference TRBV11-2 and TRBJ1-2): EAGVAQSPRYKIIEKRQSVAFWCNPISGHATLYWYQQILGQGPKLLIQFQNNGVVDDSQLPKDRFSAERLKGVDSTLKIQPAKLEDSAVYLCASSSINRGYGYTFGSGTRLTVV.

The CDR3 DNA reads as TGCGCCAGCAGCGTACAGGGGGCGCAGTATGGCTACACCTTC. Its protein product is CASSVQGAQYGYTF. This sequence joins TRBV5-1 and TRBJ1-2, with 9 nucleotides matching TRBD1. The CDR3 runs to 14 residues. The germline V gene has CDR1 SGHRS and CDR2 YFSETQ. The ends lost 4 bases at V and 5 bases at J; junction bases unmatched: 6.

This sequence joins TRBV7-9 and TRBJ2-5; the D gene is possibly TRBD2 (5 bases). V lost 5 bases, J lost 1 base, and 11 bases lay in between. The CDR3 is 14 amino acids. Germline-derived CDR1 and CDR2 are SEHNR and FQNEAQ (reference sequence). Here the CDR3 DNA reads TGTGCCAGCAGCGCCGACCGGGGCCAAGAGACCCAGTACTTC. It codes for CASSADRGQETQYF.

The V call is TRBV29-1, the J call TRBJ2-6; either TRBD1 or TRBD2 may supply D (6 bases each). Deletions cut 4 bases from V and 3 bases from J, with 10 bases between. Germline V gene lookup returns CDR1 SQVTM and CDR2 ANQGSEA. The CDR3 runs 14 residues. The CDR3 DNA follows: TGCAGCGTTGGAGGAGGGGGTGGGGCCAACGTCCTGACTTTC. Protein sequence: CSVGGGGGANVLTF.